The 8 T cell receptor beta chains listed next were all sequenced from one sample in a study of CD8 T cells in ankylosing spondylitis. Study findings and constraints: Seemingly characteristic of ankylosing spondylitis blood was a TCR beta motif consisting of 7 or 8 highly homologous variants.

These receptors lack a known antigen. In TCRdb, the 5' RACE reads were re-called with MiXCR into one record per CDR3 protein. The data contain hundreds of thousands of distinct CDR3 sequences, about 24% of them seen just once; the ten biggest clones take up 0.89%. The sequencing sample was made of blood, either unsorted or a sorted T cell fraction (not recorded which). All receptors come from a male donor with ankylosing spondylitis.

The V gene is TRBV30, the J gene TRBJ2-2; 9 bases match TRBD2. With 6 bases clipped from V and 6 bases from J, the junction kept 11 bases outside the gene matches. Germline V lookup: CDR1 GTSNPN, CDR2 SVGIG (reference sequence). The CDR3 is 15 residues long. CDR3 DNA sequence: TGTGCCTGCCACATTGGCGGGAGGGCCTCCGGGGAGCTGTTTTTT. It specifies CACHIGGRASGELFF.

This rearrangement joins TRBV29-1 to TRBJ1-1; 8 bases are shared with TRBD1. The CDR3 loop spans 13 amino acids. The germline V gene has CDR1 SQVTM and CDR2 ANQGSEA. The junction had 2 bases not matched to a gene; V was cut back by 5 bases and J by 0 bases. CDR3 protein: CSVWTGMNTEAFF. The CDR3 DNA sequence: TGCAGCGTTTGGACAGGGATGAACACTGAAGCTTTCTTT.

The rearrangement joins TRBV7-2 to TRBJ1-5, with D hard to call. Germline CDR1 SGHTA, CDR2 FQGNSA. Trimming took 1 base from V and 6 from J, leaving 7 bases between them. CDR3 size: 13 residues. The DNA of the CDR3 is TGTGCCAGCAGCTTAGATAAAGTTCAGCCCCAGCATTTT. The encoded protein is CASSLDKVQPQHF.

This clonotype has a handful of counts. The chain recombines TRBV5-1 with TRBJ2-3; D remains unclear. The CDR3 extends over 14 amino acids. Germline V gene lookup returns CDR1 SGHRS and CDR2 YFSETQ. The germline V and J ends were trimmed by 5 bases and 2 bases, with 12 bases remaining between them. CDR3 coding DNA: TGCGCCAGCAGACCTAGTGGGGTCACAGATACGCAGTATTTT. Its protein product is CASRPSGVTDTQYF.

The J gene is TRBJ2-2, the V gene TRBV4-2; unclear D gene. Germline V gene data show CDR1 as LGHNA and CDR2 as YNFKEQ. Trimming pared 1 base from V and 6 bases from J, leaving 6 bases between. The CDR3 covers 13 residues. The CDR3 region is CASSQAMAGELFF. The DNA for the CDR3 is TGTGCCAGCAGCCAAGCTATGGCCGGGGAGCTGTTTTTT.

This clonotype was counted between two and nine times. The chain employs TRBV20-1 and TRBJ2-3; 11 nucleotides match TRBD1. V dropped 6 bases and J dropped 2; count of bases not matched to a gene: 4. Germline CDR1 DFQATT, CDR2 SNEGSKA (reference sequence). The CDR3 is 14 amino acids. The CDR3 protein is CSATDRGLTDTQYF. The CDR3 DNA reads as TGCAGTGCCACGGACAGGGGGCTCACAGATACGCAGTATTTT.

This clonotype showed up just a few times. The chain is built from TRBV30 and TRBJ1-3, with D unclear. Trimming stripped 2 bases from V and 0 bases from J, with 5 bases between. Germline V lookup: CDR1 GTSNPN, CDR2 SVGIG (reference sequence). This CDR3 region has 13 residues. This chain's CDR3 is CAWSLRSGNTIYF. DNA of the CDR3: TGTGCCTGGAGTCTTCGCTCTGGAAACACCATATATTTT.

This sequence joins TRBV19 and TRBJ1-6; D may be TRBD1 (5 bases). V lost 3 bases, J lost 8 bases, and 14 bases lay in between. Per germline, CDR1 LNHDA and CDR2 SQIVND (reference sequence). The CDR3 length is 15 residues. In DNA form, the CDR3 reads TGTGCCAGTAGTATCGTAGGGGCGGAGTATTCACCCCTCCACTTT. This gives the protein CASSIVGAEYSPLHF.